This TCR beta chain was documented in a study of early T cells in non-severe SARS-CoV-2 infection. Study background: Sequenced bulk RNA came from whole blood that was unsorted, and chains were unpaired.

Study results and limitations: Using VDJdb, the matching emphasized anti-spike CD8 responses while missing private and CD4 specificities.

Attachment of unique molecular identifiers was made to individual cDNA molecules. TCRdb reanalysed the 5' RACE reads using MiXCR and keeps one entry per CDR3 protein. The table lists tens of thousands of distinct CDR3 sequences, around 15% of them singletons. A word on this clonotype: Antigen: not known.

CDR1 is KGHDR and CDR2 is SFDVKD in the germline V gene. This CDR3 comprises 11 residues. V was pared by 12 bases and J by 3 bases, with 11 bases between. Sequenced: whole blood. The chain employs TRBV24-1 and TRBJ2-7; TRBD2 might be the D (5 bases). This TCR came from an adult who was a healthcare worker with PCR-confirmed SARS-CoV-2 infection or an uninfected control (not recorded which). The CDR3 DNA is TGTGCCCCCGGGGATAGCTACGAGCAGTACTTC. As protein: CAPGDSYEQYF.